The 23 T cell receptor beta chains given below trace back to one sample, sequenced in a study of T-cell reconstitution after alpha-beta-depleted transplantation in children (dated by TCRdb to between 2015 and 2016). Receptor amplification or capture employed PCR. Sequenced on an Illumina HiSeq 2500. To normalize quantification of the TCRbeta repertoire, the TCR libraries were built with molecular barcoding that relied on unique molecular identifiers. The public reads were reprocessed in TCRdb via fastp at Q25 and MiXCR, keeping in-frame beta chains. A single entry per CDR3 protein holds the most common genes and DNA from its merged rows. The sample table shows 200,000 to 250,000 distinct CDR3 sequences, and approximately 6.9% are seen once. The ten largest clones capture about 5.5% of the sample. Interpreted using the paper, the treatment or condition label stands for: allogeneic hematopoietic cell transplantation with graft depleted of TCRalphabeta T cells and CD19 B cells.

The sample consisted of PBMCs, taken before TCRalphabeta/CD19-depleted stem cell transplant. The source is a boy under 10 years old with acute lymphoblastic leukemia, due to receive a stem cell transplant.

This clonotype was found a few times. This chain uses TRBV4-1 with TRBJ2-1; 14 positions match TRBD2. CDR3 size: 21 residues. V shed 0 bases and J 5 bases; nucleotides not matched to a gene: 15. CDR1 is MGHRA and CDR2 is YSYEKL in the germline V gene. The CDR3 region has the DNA TGCGCCAGCAGCCAAGATTCGGGACTAGCGGGAGCCCCCCCGACGGACAATGAGCAGTTCTTC. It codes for CASSQDSGLAGAPPTDNEQFF.

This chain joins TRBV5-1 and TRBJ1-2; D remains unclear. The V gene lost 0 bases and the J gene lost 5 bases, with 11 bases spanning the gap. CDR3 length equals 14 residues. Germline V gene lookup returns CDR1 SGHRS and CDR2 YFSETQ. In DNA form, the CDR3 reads TGCGCCAGCAGCTTGGGACGCGAGATGTATGGCTACACCTTC. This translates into CASSLGREMYGYTF.

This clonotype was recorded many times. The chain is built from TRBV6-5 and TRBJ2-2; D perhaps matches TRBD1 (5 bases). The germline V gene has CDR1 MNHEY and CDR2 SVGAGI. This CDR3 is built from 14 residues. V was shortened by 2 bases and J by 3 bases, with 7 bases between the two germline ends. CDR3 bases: TGTGCCAGCAGTTACAGGGGTCACACCGGGGAGCTGTTTTTT. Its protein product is CASSYRGHTGELFF.

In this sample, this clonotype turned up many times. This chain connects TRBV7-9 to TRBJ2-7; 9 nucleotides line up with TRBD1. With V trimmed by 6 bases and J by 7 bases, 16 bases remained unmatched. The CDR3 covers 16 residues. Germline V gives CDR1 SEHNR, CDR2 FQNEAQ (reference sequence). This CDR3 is CASSPTGGSYLWEQYF. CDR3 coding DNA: TGTGCCAGCAGTCCTACAGGGGGCTCTTATTTGTGGGAGCAGTACTTC.

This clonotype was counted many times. The CDR3: CASSLAGAYNEQFF. CDR3 in DNA: TGTGCCAGCAGCTTAGCAGGGGCTTACAATGAGCAGTTCTTC. The gene calls are TRBV7-9 and TRBJ2-1; D possibly corresponds to TRBD1 (5 bases). Germline lookup yields CDR1 SEHNR and CDR2 FQNEAQ (reference sequence). V was clipped by 0 bases and J by 4 bases, with 7 bases between them. CDR3 size: 14 residues.

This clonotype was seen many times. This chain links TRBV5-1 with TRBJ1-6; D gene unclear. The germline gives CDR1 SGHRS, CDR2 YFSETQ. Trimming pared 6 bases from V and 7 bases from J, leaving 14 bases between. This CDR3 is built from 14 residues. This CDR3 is CASTAGAENSPLHF. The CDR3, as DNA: TGCGCCAGCACCGCGGGAGCCGAAAATTCACCCCTCCACTTT.

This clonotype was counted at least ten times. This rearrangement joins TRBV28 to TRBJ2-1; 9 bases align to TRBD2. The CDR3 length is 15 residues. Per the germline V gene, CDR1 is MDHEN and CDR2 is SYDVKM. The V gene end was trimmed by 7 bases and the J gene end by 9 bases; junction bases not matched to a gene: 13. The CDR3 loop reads CASILMAGGPGEQFF. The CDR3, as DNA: TGTGCCAGCATATTAATGGCGGGAGGGCCAGGTGAGCAGTTCTTC.

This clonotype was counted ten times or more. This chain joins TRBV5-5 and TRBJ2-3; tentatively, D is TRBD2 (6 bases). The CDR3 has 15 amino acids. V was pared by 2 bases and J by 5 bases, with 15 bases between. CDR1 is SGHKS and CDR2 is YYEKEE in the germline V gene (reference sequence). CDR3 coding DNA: TGTGCCAGCAGCTTAAGGTTCGGCGGGAAAGATACGCAGTATTTT. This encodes CASSLRFGGKDTQYF.

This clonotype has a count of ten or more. CDR3 region: CSARRPLTSEIYEQYF. CDR3 nucleotides: TGCAGTGCTAGAAGGCCTCTGACTAGCGAGATCTACGAGCAGTACTTC. V usage is TRBV20-1 and J usage is TRBJ2-7; 8 bases agree with TRBD2. The CDR3 totals 16 residues. Per germline, CDR1 DFQATT and CDR2 SNEGSKA (reference sequence). Unmatched junction bases numbered 12, after V lost 2 bases and J lost 3 bases.

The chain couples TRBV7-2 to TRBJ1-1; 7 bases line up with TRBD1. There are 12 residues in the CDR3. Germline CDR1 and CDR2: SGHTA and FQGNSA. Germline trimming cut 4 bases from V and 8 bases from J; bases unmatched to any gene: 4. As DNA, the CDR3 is TGTGCCAGCAGCTACCCGACAGGGGAAGCTTTCTTT. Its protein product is CASSYPTGEAFF.

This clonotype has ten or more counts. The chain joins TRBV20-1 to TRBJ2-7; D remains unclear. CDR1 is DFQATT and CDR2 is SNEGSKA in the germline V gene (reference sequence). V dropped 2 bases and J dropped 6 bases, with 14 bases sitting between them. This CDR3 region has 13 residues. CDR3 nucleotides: TGCAGTGCTAGACCGCGTCCCGAAGGCGAGCAGTACTTC. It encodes CSARPRPEGEQYF.

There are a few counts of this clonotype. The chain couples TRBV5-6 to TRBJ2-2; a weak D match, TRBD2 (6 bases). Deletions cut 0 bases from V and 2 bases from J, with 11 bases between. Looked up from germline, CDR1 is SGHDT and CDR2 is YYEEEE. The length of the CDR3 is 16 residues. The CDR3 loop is CASSLAGDYNTGELFF. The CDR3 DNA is TGTGCCAGCAGCTTGGCGGGGGATTACAACACCGGGGAGCTGTTTTTT.

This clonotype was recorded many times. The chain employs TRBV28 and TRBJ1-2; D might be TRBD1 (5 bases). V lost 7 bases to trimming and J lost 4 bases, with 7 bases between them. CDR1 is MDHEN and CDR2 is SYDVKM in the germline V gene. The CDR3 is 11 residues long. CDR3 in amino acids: CASMRGYGYTF. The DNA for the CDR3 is TGTGCCAGCATGAGGGGCTATGGCTACACCTTC.

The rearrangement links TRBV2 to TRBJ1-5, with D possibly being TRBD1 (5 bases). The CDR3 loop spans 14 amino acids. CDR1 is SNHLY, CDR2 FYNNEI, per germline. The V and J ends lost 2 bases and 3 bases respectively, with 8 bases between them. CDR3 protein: CASSESGNNQPQHF. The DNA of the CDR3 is TGTGCCAGCAGTGAATCAGGGAACAATCAGCCCCAGCATTTT.

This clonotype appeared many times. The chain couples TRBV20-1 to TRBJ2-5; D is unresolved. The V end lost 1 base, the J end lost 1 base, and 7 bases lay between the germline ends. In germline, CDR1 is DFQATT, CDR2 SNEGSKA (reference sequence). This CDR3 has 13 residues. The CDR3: CSARGQAQETQYF. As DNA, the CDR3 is TGCAGTGCTAGAGGGCAGGCCCAAGAGACCCAGTACTTC.

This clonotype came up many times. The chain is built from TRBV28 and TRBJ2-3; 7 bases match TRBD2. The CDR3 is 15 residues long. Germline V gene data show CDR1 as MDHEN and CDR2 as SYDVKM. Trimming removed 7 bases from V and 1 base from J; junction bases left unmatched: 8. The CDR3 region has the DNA TGTGCCAGCACCCATGGGGCGGGGGGCACAGATACGCAGTATTTT. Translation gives CASTHGAGGTDTQYF.

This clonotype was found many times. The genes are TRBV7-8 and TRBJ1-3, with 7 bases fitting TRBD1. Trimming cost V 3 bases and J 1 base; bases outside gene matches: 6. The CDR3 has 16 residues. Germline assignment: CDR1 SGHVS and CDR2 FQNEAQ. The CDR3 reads CASSLTGSASGNTIYF. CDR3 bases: TGTGCCAGCAGCTTGACAGGGTCGGCATCTGGAAACACCATATATTTT.

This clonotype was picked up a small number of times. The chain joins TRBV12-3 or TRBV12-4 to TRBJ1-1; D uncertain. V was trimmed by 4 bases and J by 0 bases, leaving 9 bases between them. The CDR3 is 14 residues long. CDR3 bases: TGTGCCAGCAGTTCGCGGATCTTGAACACTGAAGCTTTCTTT. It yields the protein CASSSRILNTEAFF.

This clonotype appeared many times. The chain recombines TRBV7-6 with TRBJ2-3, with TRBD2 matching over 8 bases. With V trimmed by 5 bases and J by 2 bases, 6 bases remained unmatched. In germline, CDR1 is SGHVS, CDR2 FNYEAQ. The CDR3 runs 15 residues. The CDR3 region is CASSHSGITTDTQYF. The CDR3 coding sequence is TGTGCCAGCAGCCATAGCGGGATTACCACAGATACGCAGTATTTT.

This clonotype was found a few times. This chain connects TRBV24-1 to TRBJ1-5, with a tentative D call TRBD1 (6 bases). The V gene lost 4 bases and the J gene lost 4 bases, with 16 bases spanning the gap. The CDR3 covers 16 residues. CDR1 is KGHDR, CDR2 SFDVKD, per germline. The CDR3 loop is CATSDRDRTDNQPQHF. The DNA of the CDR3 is TGTGCCACCAGTGACCGAGACAGGACTGATAATCAGCCCCAGCATTTT.

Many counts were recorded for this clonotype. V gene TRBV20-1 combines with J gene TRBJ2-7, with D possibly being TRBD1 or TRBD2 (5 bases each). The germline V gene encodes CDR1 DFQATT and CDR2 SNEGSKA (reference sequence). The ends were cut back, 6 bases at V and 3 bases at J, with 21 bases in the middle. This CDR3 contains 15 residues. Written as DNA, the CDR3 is TGCAGTGCGTTGGGGACGCCCAAGGTAGACTACGAGCAGTACTTC. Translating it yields CSALGTPKVDYEQYF.

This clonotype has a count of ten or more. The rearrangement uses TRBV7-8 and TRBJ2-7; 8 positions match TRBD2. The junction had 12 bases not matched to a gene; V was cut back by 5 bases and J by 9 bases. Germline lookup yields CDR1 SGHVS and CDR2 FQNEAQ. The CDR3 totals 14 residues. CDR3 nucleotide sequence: TGTGCCAGCAGCCCCCGGGAGGGCACCCTTGGGCAGTACTTC. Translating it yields CASSPREGTLGQYF.

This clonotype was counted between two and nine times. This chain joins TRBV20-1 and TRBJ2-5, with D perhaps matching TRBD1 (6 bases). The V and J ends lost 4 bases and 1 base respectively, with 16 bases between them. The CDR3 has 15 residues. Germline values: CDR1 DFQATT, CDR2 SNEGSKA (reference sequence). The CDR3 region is CSAINREGVQETQYF. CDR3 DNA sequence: TGCAGTGCTATCAACAGGGAAGGCGTCCAAGAGACCCAGTACTTC.